The 20 T cell receptor beta chains listed next were all sequenced from one sample in a study of blood T cell repertoires in COVID-19. Produced via immunoSEQ multiplex PCR; TCRdb's table is partial and in-frame only. The table shows 150,000 or so clones, with over 75% occurring only once. Sequencing used PBMCs or T cells enriched from blood (not recorded which). These receptors originate from a woman aged 45-60 years who had recovered from COVID-19.

This chain connects TRBV18 to TRBJ2-5; TRBD2 matches at 10 bases. Trimming took 5 bases from V and 4 from J; bases not matched to a gene: 4. The germline gives CDR1 KGHSH, CDR2 LQKENI. The CDR3 is 14 amino acids. The CDR3 loop is CASSEGTSAETQYF. CDR3 nucleotides: TGTGCCAGCTCAGAGGGGACTAGCGCAGAGACCCAGTACTTC.

Here the CDR3 DNA reads TGTGCCAGCAGTCCCCTTCCCGGGACAACTACTAGCACAGATACGCAGTATTTT. Encoded protein: CASSPLPGTTTSTDTQYF. The genes are TRBV28 and TRBJ2-3; D possibly corresponds to TRBD1 (6 bases). Germline V lookup: CDR1 MDHEN, CDR2 SYDVKM. V was trimmed by 5 bases and J by 0 bases, leaving 21 bases between them. The CDR3 sequence is 18 residues long.

The chain has TRBV19 and TRBJ2-1; D call uncertain. The V and J ends lost 5 bases and 7 bases respectively, with 24 bases between them. Germline CDR1 is LNHDA and CDR2 is SQIVND (reference sequence). This CDR3 is 17 amino acids long. The CDR3 region is CASSLPIGSTPRNEQFF. The CDR3 nucleotides are TGTGCCAGTAGTTTACCAATCGGGTCGACCCCGCGAAATGAGCAGTTCTTC.

The chain couples TRBV7-8 to TRBJ2-5; TRBD2 is a possible D gene (5 bases). The CDR3 loop spans 14 amino acids. Per germline, CDR1 SGHVS and CDR2 FQNEAQ. V was clipped by 10 bases and J by 4 bases, with 19 bases between them. The DNA of the CDR3 is TGTGCCACCGCTCGTGGGCCCGCGGGAGAGACCCAGTACTTC. Protein: CATARGPAGETQYF.

The chain carries TRBV9 and TRBJ2-2, with a weak D call TRBD1 (5 bases). Per germline, CDR1 SGDLS and CDR2 YYNGEE. The length of the CDR3 is 14 residues. V was trimmed by 4 bases and J by 4 bases, leaving 11 bases between them. The CDR3 region has the DNA TGTGCCAGCAGCCCTCAGACAGTCACCGGGGAGCTGTTTTTT. Amino acid sequence: CASSPQTVTGELFF. Together with reference TRBV9 and TRBJ2-2, the CDR3 gives the full variable domain: DSGVTQTPKHLITATGQRVTLRCSPRSGDLSVYWYQQSLDQGLQFLIQYYNGEERAKGNILERFSAQQFPDLHSELNLSSLELGDSALYFCASSPQTVTGELFFGEGSRLTVL.

The chain has TRBV15 and TRBJ1-5, with 9 bases matching TRBD1. This CDR3 is 16 amino acids long. Germline V gene data show CDR1 as LNHNV and CDR2 as YYDKDF (reference sequence). V lost 1 base to trimming and J lost 6 bases; unmatched junction nucleotides: 7. The DNA of the CDR3 is TGTGCCACCAGCAGAGGGCAGGGGACAGGGTTTCAGCCCCAGCATTTT. Protein: CATSRGQGTGFQPQHF.

This rearrangement joins TRBV19 to TRBJ1-5; D possibly corresponds to TRBD1 (6 bases). The germline CDR1 and CDR2 sequences are LNHDA and SQIVND (reference sequence). This CDR3 has 18 amino acids. The V end lost 4 bases, the J end lost 4 bases, and 23 bases lay between the germline ends. The CDR3 bases are TGTGCCAGTAGTAAGTTACAGGGTTTCGGAGGTCGGAATCAGCCCCAGCATTTT. Protein sequence: CASSKLQGFGGRNQPQHF. Full variable domain (remainder filled in from reference TRBV19 and TRBJ1-5): DGGITQSPKYLFRKEGQNVTLSCEQNLNHDAMYWYRQDPGQGLRLIYYSQIVNDFQKGDIAEGYSVSREKKESFPLTVTSAQKNPTAFYLCASSKLQGFGGRNQPQHFGDGTRLSIL.

The chain uses TRBV19 and TRBJ1-2; D possibly corresponds to TRBD1 (5 bases). The CDR3 has 15 amino acids. Trimming stripped 5 bases from V and 7 bases from J, with 20 bases between. CDR1 and CDR2 from the germline V gene are LNHDA and SQIVND (reference sequence). The CDR3 here is CASSSAPGTAGGYTF. The CDR3 region has the DNA TGTGCCAGTAGTTCAGCGCCCGGGACTGCGGGTGGCTACACCTTC.

This clone was observed a handful of times. The chain recombines TRBV5-1 with TRBJ2-1; 11 bases map to TRBD2. The germline V gene has CDR1 SGHRS and CDR2 YFSETQ. V shed 4 bases and J 4 bases; nucleotides not matched to a gene: 10. CDR3 size: 17 residues. The CDR3 region is CASSQALGLAVYNEQFF. CDR3 nucleotide sequence: TGCGCCAGCAGCCAGGCGTTGGGACTAGCGGTGTACAATGAGCAGTTCTTC.

The V call is TRBV11-3, the J call TRBJ2-7, with TRBD2 matching 7 bases. The CDR3 is 14 residues long. V lost 8 bases and J lost 3; bases outside the gene matches: 10. Germline V lookup: CDR1 SGHNT, CDR2 YENEEA. The CDR3 region is CASSSTGLLYEQYF. The CDR3, as DNA: TGTGCCAGCTCGTCTACGGGACTACTCTACGAGCAGTACTTC.

This chain uses TRBV5-1 with TRBJ2-3, with 8 nucleotides matching TRBD2. The CDR3 contains 14 residues. V shed 4 bases, J shed 4 bases, and the junction held 5 bases outside the gene matches. Germline V gene sequence: CDR1 SGHRS, CDR2 YFSETQ. The CDR3 DNA reads as TGCGCCAGCAGCACAGCGGGAGCGGCAGATACGCAGTATTTT. Protein product: CASSTAGAADTQYF.

The V call is TRBV7-9, the J call TRBJ2-2; 11 bases fit TRBD1. The CDR3 totals 16 residues. V gave up 3 bases and J gave up 4 bases; unmatched junction bases: 4. CDR1 and CDR2 from the germline V gene are SEHNR and FQNEAQ (reference sequence). CDR3 protein: CASSFPGQGATGELFF. The CDR3 DNA follows: TGTGCCAGCAGCTTCCCCGGACAGGGGGCCACCGGGGAGCTGTTTTTT.

This chain joins TRBV4-2 and TRBJ2-2; 12 nucleotides align to TRBD2. Germline V gene sequence: CDR1 LGHNA, CDR2 YNFKEQ. V was pared by 3 bases and J by 4 bases, with 6 bases of the junction left unmatched. The CDR3 runs 17 residues. The CDR3, as DNA: TGTGCCAGCAGCCAGATTACTAGCGGGAGGACCACCGGGGAGCTGTTTTTT. This translates into CASSQITSGRTTGELFF.

The chain is built from TRBV14 and TRBJ2-7; D may be TRBD1 (7 bases). Germline assignment: CDR1 SGHDN and CDR2 FVKESK. Between the trimmed V and J ends, which lost 1 base and 0 bases, there was a span of 22 bases. The CDR3 loop spans 19 amino acids. The CDR3, as DNA: TGTGCCAGCAGCCAAGGCCAGGGAAGGTTGCGGGACAGCTCCTACGAGCAGTACTTC. This codes for CASSQGQGRLRDSSYEQYF.

V usage is TRBV19 and J usage is TRBJ1-6, with D unclear. The CDR3 sequence is 14 residues long. Per the germline V gene, CDR1 is LNHDA and CDR2 is SQIVND (reference sequence). V shed 4 bases and J shed 7 bases, with 11 bases lying between them. For the CDR3, the DNA is TGTGCCAGTAGTACCCCGGTGAGCAATTCACCCCTCCACTTT. Translated: CASSTPVSNSPLHF.

This chain links TRBV10-1 with TRBJ2-3, with 9 bases matching TRBD2. The V and J ends lost 3 bases and 3 bases, in that order; junction bases with no gene match: 4. This CDR3 contains 15 residues. Germline V gene data show CDR1 as WNHNN and CDR2 as SYGVQD (reference sequence). CDR3 sequence reads: CASSDPSGKTDTQYF. CDR3 DNA sequence: TGCGCCAGCAGTGATCCTAGCGGGAAGACAGATACGCAGTATTTT.

The V call is TRBV18, the J call TRBJ1-2; a possible D gene is TRBD1 (6 bases). The V end was cut by 3 bases, the J end by 7 bases, with 18 bases between. The CDR3 runs 15 residues. Per germline, CDR1 KGHSH and CDR2 LQKENI. CDR3 bases: TGTGCCAGCTCACCCCCCGGGGGGCCGGGGGCTGGCTACACCTTC. Its protein product is CASSPPGGPGAGYTF.

The chain is built from TRBV7-6 and TRBJ2-5; D may be TRBD2 (6 bases). This CDR3 has 15 amino acids. The germline V gene has CDR1 SGHVS and CDR2 FNYEAQ. Trimming cost V 0 bases and J 1 base, with 9 bases left between them. This CDR3 is CASSLAAGPQETQYF. Here the CDR3 DNA reads TGTGCCAGCAGCTTAGCGGCGGGGCCCCAAGAGACCCAGTACTTC.

This chain links TRBV30 with TRBJ2-5; D might be TRBD2 (7 bases). CDR1 and CDR2 from the germline V gene are GTSNPN and SVGIG (reference sequence). CDR3 length: 14 residues. The ends were cut back, 2 bases at V and 6 bases at J, with 16 bases in the middle. CDR3: CAWSSGSGTKTQYF. The CDR3 DNA reads as TGTGCCTGGAGTTCGGGGAGCGGGACAAAGACCCAGTACTTC.

The CDR3 nucleotides are TGTGCCAGCTCCCGCTATGCCCCGGGAGACCTCCTCAATGAGCAGTTCTTC. This codes for CASSRYAPGDLLNEQFF. This chain connects TRBV18 to TRBJ2-1, with TRBD2 as a possible D gene (6 bases). Trimming took off 6 bases at V and 6 bases at J, with 24 bases between the two ends. CDR3 length: 17 amino acids. CDR1 KGHSH and CDR2 LQKENI come from the germline V gene.